The clone carrying this T cell receptor (beta chain) was recorded a few times. The data belong to a study of blood T cell repertoires in COVID-19. Germline V gene sequence: CDR1 MNHEY, CDR2 SVGAGI. Trimming removed 2 bases from V and 10 bases from J; junction bases left unmatched: 7. This CDR3 contains 14 residues. Sequencing used immunoSEQ multiplex PCR; TCRdb keeps in-frame clones, though not all of them. The profile shows 45,000 to 50,000 clones, roughly 90% of them singletons. V is TRBV6-5 and J is TRBJ2-1; 8 bases are shared with TRBD2. Sample: peripheral blood. This clonotype was obtained from a human donor in a cohort sampled during active COVID-19. CDR3 amino acids: CASSYVLAGGEQFF. DNA of the CDR3: TGTGCCAGCAGTTACGTCCTAGCGGGCGGGGAGCAGTTCTTC.